This T cell receptor beta chain emerged from a study of T cells of healthy individuals. This clonotype was found many times. There are 13 residues in the CDR3. The germline CDR1 and CDR2 sequences are SQVTM and ANQGSEA. V was clipped by 4 bases and J by 7 bases; unmatched bases: 2. TCRdb recomputed calls from the 5' RACE reads with MiXCR, one row per CDR3 protein. The sample carries about 53,000 distinct CDR3 sequences, 14% to 15% recorded once. The TCR originated in a human donor in good health. V is TRBV29-1 and J is TRBJ1-6, with TRBD1 matching 9 bases. The CDR3 reads CSVATGGNSPLHF. The CDR3, as DNA: TGCAGCGTTGCGACAGGGGGGAATTCACCCCTCCACTTT. Full variable domain (outside the CDR3, taken from reference TRBV29-1 and TRBJ1-6): SAVISQKPSRDICQRGTSLTIQCQVDSQVTMMFWYRQQPGQSLTLIATANQGSEATYESGFVIDKFPISRPNLTFSTLTVSNMSPEDSSIYLCSVATGGNSPLHFGNGTRLTVT.